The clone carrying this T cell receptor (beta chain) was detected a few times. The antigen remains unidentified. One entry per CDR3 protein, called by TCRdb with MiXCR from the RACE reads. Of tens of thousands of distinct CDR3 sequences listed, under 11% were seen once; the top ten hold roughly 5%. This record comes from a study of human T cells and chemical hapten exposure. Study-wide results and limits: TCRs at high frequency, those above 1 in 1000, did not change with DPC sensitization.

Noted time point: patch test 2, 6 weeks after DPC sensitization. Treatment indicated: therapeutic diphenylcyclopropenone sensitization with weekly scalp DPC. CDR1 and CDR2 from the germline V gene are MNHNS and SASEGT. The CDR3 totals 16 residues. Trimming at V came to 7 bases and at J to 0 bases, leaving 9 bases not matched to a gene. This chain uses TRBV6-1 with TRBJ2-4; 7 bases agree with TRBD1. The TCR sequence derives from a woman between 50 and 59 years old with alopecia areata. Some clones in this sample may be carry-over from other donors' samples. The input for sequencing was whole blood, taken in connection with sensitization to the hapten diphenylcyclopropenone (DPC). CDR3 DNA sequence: TGTGCCAGCACTCGACAGGGTCGGGGAGCCAAAAACATTCAGTACTTC. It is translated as CASTRQGRGAKNIQYF.